Below are 11 T cell receptor beta chains sequenced from a single sample in a study of neurological immune-mediated disorders. TCRdb used MiXCR to reprocess the 5' RACE reads, holding one entry per CDR3 protein. Among around 80,000 distinct CDR3 sequences listed, 10% were seen once. The source material was PBMCs. These receptors were obtained from a man in his forties in good health.

This clonotype was counted at least ten times. This chain links TRBV28 with TRBJ2-1; TRBD1 matches at 9 bases. The germline CDR1 and CDR2 sequences are MDHEN and SYDVKM. The V segment lost 10 bases and the J segment 6 bases; nucleotides outside the gene matches: 10. The CDR3 covers 14 residues. The CDR3 coding sequence is TGTGCCACTTTACAGGGGGCTAGATTCAATGAGCAGTTCTTC. Translating it yields CATLQGARFNEQFF.

On this clonotype itself: At one of its ends the junction is not consistent with the germline gene, which may arise from a read error. The chain carries TRBV11-2 and TRBJ2-1, with D perhaps TRBD1 or TRBD2 (5 bases each). Per germline, CDR1 SGHAT and CDR2 FQNNGV. The CDR3 is made up of 19 amino acids. The CDR3 sequence is CASERGNIRYRTTADERFF. CDR3 nucleotides: TGTGCCAGCGAGAGGGGCAACATCAGGTATCGGACCACGGCGGATGAGCGGTTCTTC.

This clonotype was counted at least ten times. This chain uses TRBV20-1 with TRBJ1-2; no definite D call. V gave up 3 bases and J gave up 4 bases, with 18 bases separating them. The V gene's germline CDR1 is DFQATT and CDR2 SNEGSKA (reference sequence). The CDR3 is 15 amino acids. This chain's CDR3 is CSARDPARGGYGYTF. The CDR3 nucleotides read TGCAGTGCTAGGGACCCGGCACGGGGTGGCTATGGCTACACCTTC.

This clonotype appeared a few times. This rearrangement joins TRBV27 to TRBJ2-1; D may be TRBD2 (6 bases). Trimming cost V 2 bases and J 9 bases, with 8 bases left between them. The CDR3 covers 12 residues. The germline gives CDR1 MNHEY, CDR2 SMNVEV (reference sequence). The CDR3 bases are TGTGCCAGCAGTTTAGCCGGGAGTGAGCAGTTCTTC. This translates into CASSLAGSEQFF.

A single count supports this clonotype. A much more abundant neighbour one base away suggests this may be a read error. The rearrangement joins TRBV7-2 to TRBJ2-1; D might be TRBD2 (6 bases). CDR1 is SGHTA, CDR2 FQGNSA, per germline. The CDR3 covers 18 residues. This chain's CDR3 is CASSSPSSRGSSYNDQFF. Here the CDR3 DNA reads TGTGCCAGCAGCTCCCCCTCCTCCCGGGGGAGCTCCTACAATGACCAGTTCTTC.

This clonotype was recorded at least ten times. V and J are TRBV4-1 and TRBJ2-7; 7 bases match TRBD2. Germline V gives CDR1 MGHRA, CDR2 YSYEKL. J was trimmed by 4 bases and V by 1 base; bases with no gene match: 7. The CDR3 contains 15 residues. The CDR3 DNA sequence: TGCGCCAGCAGCCAAGCATTCGGGGGGAAGTACGAGCAGTACTTC. This codes for CASSQAFGGKYEQYF.

This clonotype has at least ten counts. The chain couples TRBV27 to TRBJ2-2; TRBD1 or TRBD2 may be the D gene (5 bases each). This CDR3 is 13 amino acids long. CDR1 is MNHEY, CDR2 SMNVEV, per germline (reference sequence). Trimming shortened V by 3 bases and J by 8 bases, and 10 bases separated the two germline ends. CDR3 bases: TGTGCCAGCAGTTTGTTCAGGGAGGGGGAGCTGTTTTTT. Its translation is CASSLFREGELFF.

This clonotype was observed many times. This sequence joins TRBV27 and TRBJ2-4, with D tentatively TRBD1 (6 bases). V was cut by 6 bases and J by 0 bases, with 12 bases left in between. CDR3 size: 15 residues. Germline V gene lookup returns CDR1 MNHEY and CDR2 SMNVEV (reference sequence). CDR3 nucleotides: TGTGCCAGCAGCCGGGACATATTAGCCAAAAACATTCAGTACTTC. Encoded protein: CASSRDILAKNIQYF.

This clonotype was observed many times. This chain links TRBV29-1 with TRBJ2-2; 12 nucleotides agree with TRBD2. Germline trimming cut 1 base from V and 7 bases from J; bases unmatched to any gene: 10. This CDR3 contains 17 residues. The germline gives CDR1 SQVTM, CDR2 ANQGSEA. The CDR3 is CSVEVRASGGAIGELFF. The CDR3 nucleotides are TGCAGCGTTGAAGTTCGAGCTAGCGGGGGGGCCATCGGGGAGCTGTTTTTT.

At least ten counts were recorded for this clonotype. The CDR3 sequence: CASSPTGTSGRGEQFF. The CDR3 region has the DNA TGTGCCAGCAGTCCCACCGGGACTAGCGGGAGAGGTGAGCAGTTCTTC. V usage is TRBV27 and J usage is TRBJ2-1; the match to TRBD2 covers 14 bases. V dropped 5 bases and J dropped 9; count of bases not matched to a gene: 9. The CDR3 length is 16 residues. Germline loops: CDR1 MNHEY, CDR2 SMNVEV (reference sequence).

This clonotype was found many times. The V gene is TRBV14, the J gene TRBJ2-7; tentative D call: TRBD2 (6 bases). The CDR3 contains 13 residues. The V gene lost 2 bases and the J gene lost 6 bases, with 11 bases spanning the gap. CDR1 is SGHDN and CDR2 is FVKESK in the germline V gene. CDR3 sequence: CASSQTSLGEQYF. Here the CDR3 DNA reads TGTGCCAGCAGCCAAACTAGCTTAGGCGAGCAGTACTTC.